This TCR beta chain was found in a study of a mutant IDH1 vaccine in newly diagnosed glioma. Overall study context: Commencement of vaccination occurred 4-6 weeks following radiotherapy alone, or concurrently with temozolomide cycles. Males made up approximately 62% and females about 40% of treated patients, whose mean age was roughly 40 years. Beforehand, treatment had been radiotherapy, temozolomide, or both; the majority received both.

Germline trimming cut 0 bases from V and 6 bases from J; bases unmatched to any gene: 6. The CDR3 length is 16 residues. Germline V gene data show CDR1 as SGHRS and CDR2 as YFSETQ. Time point here: week 35, safety follow-up. Topical imiquimod was applied with each vaccine dose, which held 300 ug of mutant IDH1 20-mer peptide. Every donor had a new WHO grade 3 or 4 astrocytoma that was IDH1-mutant, with loss of nuclear ATRX. Measured with immunoSEQ multiplex PCR; TCRdb has only the in-frame clones, and not every one. This table has some 71,000 clones, 70% to 90% appearing once. Comment on this clone: Its specificity is not known.

This specimen consisted of PBMCs, obtained from a glioma patient whose treatment included an IDH1 peptide vaccine. V is TRBV5-1 and J is TRBJ1-4, with 9 bases matching TRBD1. The TCR sequence derives from a man in his thirties or forties with glioma. CDR3 amino acids: CASSLDPDRGYEKLFF. CDR3 nucleotides: TGCGCCAGCAGCTTGGACCCTGACAGGGGGTATGAAAAACTGTTTTTT.